This T cell receptor beta chain stems from a study of cytomegalovirus exposure and HLA in healthy donors. General study points: Rarity characterized most TCR sequences, yet some public TCRs appeared in many donors. According to reports, the classifier identified cytomegalovirus status with high specificity and sensitivity.

Libraries were prepared by immunoSEQ multiplex PCR; TCRdb keeps only in-frame clonotypes and omits some of them. The sample yields approximately 140,000 clones, 80% to 90% seen once. To note about this clone: As yet, its antigen is unknown.

CDR1 is LNHNV and CDR2 is YYDKDF in the germline V gene (reference sequence). Trimming took off 0 bases at V and 7 bases at J, with 13 bases between the two ends. The CDR3 is made up of 15 amino acids. Sequencing used PBMCs. The TCR sequence derives from a young man in good health and CMV-seronegative. The chain links TRBV15 to TRBJ1-5, with D unclear. In nucleotides, the CDR3 is TGTGCCACCAGCAGAGATCTGGGCAATCGGCAGCCCCAGCATTTT. It encodes CATSRDLGNRQPQHF. The variable domain in full, with the rest retrieved from reference TRBV15 and TRBJ1-5, is DAMVIQNPRYQVTQFGKPVTLSCSQTLNHNVMYWYQQKSSQAPKLLFHYYDKDFNNEADTPDNFQSRRPNTSFCFLDIRSPGLGDTAMYLCATSRDLGNRQPQHFGDGTRLSIL.